Listed here are 16 T cell receptor beta chains from one sample, sequenced in a study of shared clonotypes between healthy human individuals. Clones were read by immunoSEQ multiplex PCR, and TCRdb kept only the in-frame ones, dropping some. The top ten clones hold approximately 1.7% of a sample with millions of clones, 85% to 95% of them seen once. As defined, naive CD8 cells were CD45RO-negative and positively selected for CCR7, with terminally differentiated effector memory CD45RA+ cells excluded. Sequenced material: naive CD8+ T cells from PBMCs. The receptor set was obtained from a man aged 18 to 30 in good health. Some clones in this sample may be carry-over from other donors' samples.

The gene calls are TRBV6-5 and TRBJ1-1, with 7 bases identical to TRBD1. V gave up 6 bases and J gave up 3 bases; unmatched junction bases: 7. Germline V gene sequence: CDR1 MNHEY, CDR2 SVGAGI. The CDR3 totals 14 residues. The CDR3 DNA reads as TGTGCCAGCAGCCTAACAGGGGAGGACACTGAAGCTTTCTTT. Translated, it gives CASSLTGEDTEAFF.

The chain joins TRBV4-1 to TRBJ2-1; D may be TRBD1 (6 bases). This CDR3 has 16 residues. Germline V gives CDR1 MGHRA, CDR2 YSYEKL. V was clipped by 0 bases and J by 8 bases, with 17 bases between them. CDR3 in amino acids: CASSQEGGWVAYEQFF. The CDR3 coding sequence is TGCGCCAGCAGCCAAGAAGGGGGTTGGGTGGCCTATGAGCAGTTCTTC.

The chain has TRBV6-1 and TRBJ2-7; 11 bases match TRBD2. Trimming removed 6 bases from V and 3 bases from J; junction bases left unmatched: 4. Per germline, CDR1 MNHNS and CDR2 SASEGT. CDR3 length equals 14 residues. Here the CDR3 DNA reads TGTGCCAGCAGGACCGGGACTAGCGGCTACGAGCAGTACTTC. It is translated as CASRTGTSGYEQYF.

The gene calls are TRBV5-8 and TRBJ1-2; possible D gene TRBD1, 5 bases. Looked up from germline, CDR1 is SGHTS and CDR2 is YDEGEE. Trimming cost V 1 base and J 4 bases, with 20 bases left between them. The CDR3 has 17 amino acids. The CDR3 is CASSLRSGVPLLYGYTF. The CDR3 nucleotides read TGTGCCAGCAGCTTGAGATCGGGGGTGCCCCTACTCTATGGCTACACCTTC.

The V call is TRBV7-9, the J call TRBJ2-7; D gene uncertain. The CDR3 has 13 amino acids. CDR1 and CDR2 from the germline V gene are SEHNR and FQNEAQ (reference sequence). The germline V and J ends were trimmed by 3 bases and 2 bases, with 8 bases remaining between them. CDR3 residues: CASSLAPPYEQYF. CDR3 sequence (DNA): TGTGCCAGCAGCTTGGCCCCTCCCTACGAGCAGTACTTC.

The chain couples TRBV29-1 to TRBJ2-5; 8 bases map to TRBD2. TRBJ2-7 explains the end of the DNA better; the J call may be wrong. The CDR3 is 17 residues long. Germline V gene lookup returns CDR1 SQVTM and CDR2 ANQGSEA. The DNA for the CDR3 is TGCAGCGTTTTGGAAGATGTTAGCGGGAAATTTACCTACGAGCAGTACTTC. Translating it yields CSVLEDVSGKFTYEQYF.

V and J are TRBV5-6 and TRBJ1-5, with 9 bases matching TRBD1. The CDR3 is 15 residues long. In germline, CDR1 is SGHDT, CDR2 YYEEEE. The junction had 1 base not matched to a gene; V was cut back by 0 bases and J by 3 bases. The CDR3 DNA is TGTGCCAGCAGCTTGGGGACAGGGGACAATCAGCCCCAGCATTTT. Amino acids: CASSLGTGDNQPQHF.

The rearrangement links TRBV7-9 to TRBJ1-5; D uncertain. The germline CDR1 and CDR2 sequences are SEHNR and FQNEAQ (reference sequence). The CDR3 spans 18 residues. Between the trimmed V and J ends, which lost 2 bases and 0 bases, there was a span of 17 bases. In nucleotides, the CDR3 is TGTGCCAGCAGCTTACCCTCCAGGACGGGGTATAGCAATCAGCCCCAGCATTTT. The encoded protein is CASSLPSRTGYSNQPQHF.

The V call is TRBV5-1, the J call TRBJ2-7; 7 positions agree with TRBD2. From germline, CDR1 is SGHRS and CDR2 YFSETQ. The CDR3 is made up of 15 amino acids. The junction had 8 bases not matched to a gene; V was cut back by 3 bases and J by 2 bases. CDR3 in amino acids: CASSSTRETTYEQYF. The CDR3 DNA sequence: TGCGCCAGCAGCTCTACGCGGGAGACAACCTACGAGCAGTACTTC.

The J gene is TRBJ1-2, the V gene TRBV4-3, with 7 positions matching TRBD1. Germline CDR1 LGHNA, CDR2 YSLEER. The CDR3 spans 14 residues. V lost 3 bases to trimming and J lost 4 bases; unmatched junction nucleotides: 5. The CDR3 loop is CASSQGTDLYGYTF. CDR3 DNA sequence: TGCGCCAGCAGCCAGGGGACAGACCTCTATGGCTACACCTTC.

Of note for this clone: The sample contains more than one DNA sequence encoding this CDR3. V and J are TRBV7-9 and TRBJ2-7, with D perhaps matching TRBD1 or TRBD2 (5 bases each). The CDR3 runs 13 residues. Germline V gene lookup returns CDR1 SEHNR and CDR2 FQNEAQ (reference sequence). V lost 0 bases, J lost 5 bases, and 8 bases lay in between. CDR3 sequence (DNA): TGTGCCAGCAGCTTAGCTGGGGGACACGAGCAGTACTTC. This codes for CASSLAGGHEQYF.

In nucleotides, the CDR3 is TGTGCCAGCAGCTTATTAGGAATCCGGAATGAGCAGTTCTTC. It specifies CASSLLGIRNEQFF. This chain connects TRBV7-8 to TRBJ2-1; D not certain. The V and J ends lost 2 bases and 7 bases respectively, with 12 bases between them. This CDR3 is 14 amino acids long. The V gene's germline CDR1 is SGHVS and CDR2 FQNEAQ. Looking up the rest from reference TRBV7-8 and TRBJ2-1 gives the full variable domain: GAGVSQSPRYKVAKRGQDVALRCDPISGHVSLFWYQQALGQGPEFLTYFQNEAQLDKSGLPSDRFFAERPEGSVSTLKIQRTQQEDSAVYLCASSLLGIRNEQFFGPGTRLTVL.

The J gene is TRBJ2-7, the V gene TRBV11-2; TRBD1 matches at 9 bases. Germline-derived CDR1 and CDR2 are SGHAT and FQNNGV. J gave up 6 bases and V 6 bases, and 6 bases lay outside the gene matches. The CDR3 has 13 residues. The CDR3 coding sequence is TGTGCCAGCAGACCACAGGGGGCGGGCGAGCAGTACTTC. Protein: CASRPQGAGEQYF.

About this clone: Other DNA sequences within the sample encode an identical CDR3. The chain combines TRBV4-3 with TRBJ2-2; no clear D gene. Germline assignment: CDR1 LGHNA and CDR2 YSLEER. The CDR3 sequence is 14 residues long. Deletions cut 3 bases from V and 0 bases from J, with 5 bases between. The CDR3 nucleotides are TGCGCCAGCAGCCAGGAGACGAACACCGGGGAGCTGTTTTTT. It is translated as CASSQETNTGELFF.

The chain combines TRBV7-8 with TRBJ2-1; a weak D match, TRBD2 (5 bases). CDR1 and CDR2 from the germline V gene are SGHVS and FQNEAQ. This CDR3 is built from 15 residues. V dropped 2 bases and J dropped 4 bases, with 12 bases sitting between them. As DNA, the CDR3 is TGTGCCAGCAGCTTACTGCCGGAGGAGTACAATGAGCAGTTCTTC. Its translation: CASSLLPEEYNEQFF.

CDR3 sequence: CASKPNRGGNQPQHF. The CDR3 coding sequence is TGTGCCAGCAAACCGAACCGGGGGGGCAATCAGCCCCAGCATTTT. The chain combines TRBV27 with TRBJ1-5, with D possibly being TRBD1 (5 bases). This CDR3 contains 15 residues. Trimming left V 7 bases short and J 2 bases short, with 15 bases between. Per germline, CDR1 MNHEY and CDR2 SMNVEV (reference sequence).